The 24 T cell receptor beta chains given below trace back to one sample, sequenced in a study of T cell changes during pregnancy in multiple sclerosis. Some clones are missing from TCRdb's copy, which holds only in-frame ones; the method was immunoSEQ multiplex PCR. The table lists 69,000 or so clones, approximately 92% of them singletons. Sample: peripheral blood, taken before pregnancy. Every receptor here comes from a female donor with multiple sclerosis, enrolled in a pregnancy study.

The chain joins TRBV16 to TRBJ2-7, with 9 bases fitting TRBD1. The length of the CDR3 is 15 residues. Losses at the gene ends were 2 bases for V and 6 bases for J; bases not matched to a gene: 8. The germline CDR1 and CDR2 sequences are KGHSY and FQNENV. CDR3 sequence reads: CASSQVGQGLVEQYF. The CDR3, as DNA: TGTGCCAGCAGCCAAGTCGGACAGGGGCTTGTCGAGCAGTACTTC.

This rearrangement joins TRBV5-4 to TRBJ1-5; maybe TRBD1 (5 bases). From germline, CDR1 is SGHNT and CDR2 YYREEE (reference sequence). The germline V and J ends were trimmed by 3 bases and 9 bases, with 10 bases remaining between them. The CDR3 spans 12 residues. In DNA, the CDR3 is TGTGCCAGCAGCTACGGCGGGGCGCCCCAGCATTTT. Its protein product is CASSYGGAPQHF.

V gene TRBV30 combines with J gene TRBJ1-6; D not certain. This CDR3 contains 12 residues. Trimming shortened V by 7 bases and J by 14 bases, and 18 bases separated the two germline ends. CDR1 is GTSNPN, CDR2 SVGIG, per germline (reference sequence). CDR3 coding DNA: TGTGCCTTTGATGGACCGAGGGTAGCCCTCCACTTT. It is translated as CAFDGPRVALHF. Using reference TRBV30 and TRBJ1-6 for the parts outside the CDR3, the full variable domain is SQTIHQWPATLVQPVGSPLSLECTVEGTSNPNLYWYRQAAGRGLQLLFYSVGIGQISSEVPQNLSASRPQDRQFILSSKKLLLSDSGFYLCAFDGPRVALHFGNGTRLTVT.

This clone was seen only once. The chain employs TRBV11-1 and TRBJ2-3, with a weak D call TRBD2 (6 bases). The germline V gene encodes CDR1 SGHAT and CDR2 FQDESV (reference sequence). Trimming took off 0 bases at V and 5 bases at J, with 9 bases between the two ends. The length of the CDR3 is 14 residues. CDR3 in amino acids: CASSLAGGGDTQYF. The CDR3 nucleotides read TGTGCCAGCAGCTTAGCGGGAGGAGGAGATACGCAGTATTTT.

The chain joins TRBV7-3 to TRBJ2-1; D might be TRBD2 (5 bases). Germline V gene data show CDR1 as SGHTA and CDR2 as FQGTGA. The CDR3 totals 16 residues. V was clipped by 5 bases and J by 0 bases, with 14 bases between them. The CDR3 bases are TGTGCCAGCAGCCCCTACCAGACTATCTCCTACAATGAGCAGTTCTTC. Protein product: CASSPYQTISYNEQFF.

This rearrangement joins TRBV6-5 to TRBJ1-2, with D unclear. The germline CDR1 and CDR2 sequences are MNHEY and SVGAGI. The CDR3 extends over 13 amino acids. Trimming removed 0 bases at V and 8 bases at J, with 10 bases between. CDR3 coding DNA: TGTGCCAGCAGTTACTCGAGGGCCTTAGGCTACACCTTC. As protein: CASSYSRALGYTF.

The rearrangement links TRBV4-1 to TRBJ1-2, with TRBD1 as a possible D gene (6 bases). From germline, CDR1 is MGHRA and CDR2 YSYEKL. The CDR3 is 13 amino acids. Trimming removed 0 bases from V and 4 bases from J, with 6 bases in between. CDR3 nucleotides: TGCGCCAGCAGCCAAGAAGGGGGCTATGGCTACACCTTC. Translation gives CASSQEGGYGYTF.

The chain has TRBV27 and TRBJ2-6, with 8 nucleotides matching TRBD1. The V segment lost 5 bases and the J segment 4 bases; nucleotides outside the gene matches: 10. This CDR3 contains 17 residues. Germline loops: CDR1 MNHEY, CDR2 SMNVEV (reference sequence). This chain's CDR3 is CASSASQGAVGANVLTF. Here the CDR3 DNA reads TGTGCCAGCAGTGCCAGCCAGGGGGCAGTGGGGGCCAACGTCCTGACTTTC.

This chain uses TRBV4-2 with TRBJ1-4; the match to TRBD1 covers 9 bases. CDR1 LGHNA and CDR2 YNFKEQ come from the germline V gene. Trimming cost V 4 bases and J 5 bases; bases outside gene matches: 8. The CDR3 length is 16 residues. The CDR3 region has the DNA TGTGCCAGCAGCCCGGGACAGGGAGATAGGAATGAAAAACTGTTTTTT. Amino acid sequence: CASSPGQGDRNEKLFF.

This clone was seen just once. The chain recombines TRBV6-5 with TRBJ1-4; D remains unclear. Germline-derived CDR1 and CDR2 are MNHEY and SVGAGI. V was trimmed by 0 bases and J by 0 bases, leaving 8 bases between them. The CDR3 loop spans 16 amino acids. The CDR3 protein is CASSYSSIATNEKLFF. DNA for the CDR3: TGTGCCAGCAGTTACTCTTCAATTGCAACTAATGAAAAACTGTTTTTT.

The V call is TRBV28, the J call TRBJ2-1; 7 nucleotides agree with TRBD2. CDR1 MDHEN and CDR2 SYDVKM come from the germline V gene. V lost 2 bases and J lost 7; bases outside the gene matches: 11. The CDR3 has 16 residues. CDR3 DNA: TGTGCCAGCAGTTTAATCCCGGCGGGAGTCAGGAATGAGCAGTTCTTC. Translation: CASSLIPAGVRNEQFF.

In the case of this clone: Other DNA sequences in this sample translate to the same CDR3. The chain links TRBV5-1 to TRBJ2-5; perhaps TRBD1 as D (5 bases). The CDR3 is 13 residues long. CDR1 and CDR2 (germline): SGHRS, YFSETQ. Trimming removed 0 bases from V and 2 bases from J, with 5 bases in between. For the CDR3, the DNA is TGCGCCAGCAGCTTGGGACAGCAAGAGACCCAGTACTTC. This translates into CASSLGQQETQYF.

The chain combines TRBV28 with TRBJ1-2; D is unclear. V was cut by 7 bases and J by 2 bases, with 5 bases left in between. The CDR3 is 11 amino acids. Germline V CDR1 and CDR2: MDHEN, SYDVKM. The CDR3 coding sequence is TGTGCCAGCACCAGGAACTATGGCTACACCTTC. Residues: CASTRNYGYTF.

As DNA, the CDR3 is TGTGCCAGTAGTCTGGTGGGACAAGCCCTCCATGAGCAGTTCTTC. It yields the protein CASSLVGQALHEQFF. The chain couples TRBV19 to TRBJ2-1, with a possible D match to TRBD1 (6 bases). V lost 5 bases, J lost 8 bases, and 19 bases lay in between. The CDR3 is made up of 15 amino acids. Per the germline V gene, CDR1 is LNHDA and CDR2 is SQIVND (reference sequence).

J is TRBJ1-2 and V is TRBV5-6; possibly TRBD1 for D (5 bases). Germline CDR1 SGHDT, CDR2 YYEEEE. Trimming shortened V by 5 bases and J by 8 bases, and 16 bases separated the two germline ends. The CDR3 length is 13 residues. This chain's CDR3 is CASRTVLTIGYTF. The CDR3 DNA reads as TGTGCCAGCAGGACAGTTCTAACTATCGGCTACACCTTC. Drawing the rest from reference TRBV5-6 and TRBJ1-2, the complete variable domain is DAGVTQSPTHLIKTRGQQVTLRCSPKSGHDTVSWYQQALGQGPQFIFQYYEEEERQRGNFPDRFSGHQFPNYSSELNVNALLLGDSALYLCASRTVLTIGYTFGSGTRLTVV.

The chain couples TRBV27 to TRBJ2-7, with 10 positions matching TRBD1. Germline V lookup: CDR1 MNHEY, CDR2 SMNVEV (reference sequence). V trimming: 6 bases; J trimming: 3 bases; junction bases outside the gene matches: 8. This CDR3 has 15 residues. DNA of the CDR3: TGTGCCAGCAGCACTCCGGGACAGGGGATCTACGAGCAGTACTTC. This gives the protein CASSTPGQGIYEQYF.

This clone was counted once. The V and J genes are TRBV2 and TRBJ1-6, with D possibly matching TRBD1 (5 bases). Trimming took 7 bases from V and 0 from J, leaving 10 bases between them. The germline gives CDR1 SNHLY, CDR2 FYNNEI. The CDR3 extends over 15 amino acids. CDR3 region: CASTTDSSYNSPLHF. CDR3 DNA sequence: TGTGCCAGCACTACTGACAGCTCCTATAATTCACCCCTCCACTTT.

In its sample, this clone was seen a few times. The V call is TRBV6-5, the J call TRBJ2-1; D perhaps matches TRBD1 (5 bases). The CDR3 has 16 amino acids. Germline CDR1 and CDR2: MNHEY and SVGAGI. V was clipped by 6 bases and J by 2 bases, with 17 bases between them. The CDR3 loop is CASRYLGAKTYNEQFF. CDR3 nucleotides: TGTGCCAGCAGATACCTAGGGGCCAAGACCTACAATGAGCAGTTCTTC.

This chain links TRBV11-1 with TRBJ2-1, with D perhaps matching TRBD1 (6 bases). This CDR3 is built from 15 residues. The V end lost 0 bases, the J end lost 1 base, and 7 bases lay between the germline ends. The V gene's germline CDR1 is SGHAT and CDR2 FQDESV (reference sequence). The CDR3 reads CASSLARGSYNEQFF. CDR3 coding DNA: TGTGCCAGCAGCTTAGCCAGGGGATCCTACAATGAGCAGTTCTTC.

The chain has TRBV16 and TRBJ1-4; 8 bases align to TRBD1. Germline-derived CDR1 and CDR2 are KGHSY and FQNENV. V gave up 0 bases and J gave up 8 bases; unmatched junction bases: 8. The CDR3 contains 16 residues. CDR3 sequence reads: CASSQSRTGRGEKLFF. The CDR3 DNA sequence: TGTGCCAGCAGCCAATCTCGGACAGGGAGGGGAGAAAAACTGTTTTTT.

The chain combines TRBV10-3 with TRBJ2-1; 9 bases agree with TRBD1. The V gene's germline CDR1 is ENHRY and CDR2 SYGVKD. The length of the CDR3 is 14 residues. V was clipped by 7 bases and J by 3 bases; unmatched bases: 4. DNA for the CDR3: TGTGCCATCAACCCGGGACAGGGCTACAATGAGCAGTTCTTC. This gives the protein CAINPGQGYNEQFF.

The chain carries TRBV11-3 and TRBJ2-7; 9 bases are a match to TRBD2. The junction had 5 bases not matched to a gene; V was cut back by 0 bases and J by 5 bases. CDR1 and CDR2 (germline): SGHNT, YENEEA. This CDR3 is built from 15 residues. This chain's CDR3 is CASSLDRGGGNEQYF. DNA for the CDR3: TGTGCCAGCAGCTTAGATCGCGGGGGGGGCAACGAGCAGTACTTC.

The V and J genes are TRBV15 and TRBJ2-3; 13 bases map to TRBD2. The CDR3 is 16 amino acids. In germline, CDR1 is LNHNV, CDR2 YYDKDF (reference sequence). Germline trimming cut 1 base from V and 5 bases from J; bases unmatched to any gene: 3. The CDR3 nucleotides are TGTGCCACCAGCAGAGTACTAGCGGGGGGGGGAGATACGCAGTATTTT. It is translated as CATSRVLAGGGDTQYF.

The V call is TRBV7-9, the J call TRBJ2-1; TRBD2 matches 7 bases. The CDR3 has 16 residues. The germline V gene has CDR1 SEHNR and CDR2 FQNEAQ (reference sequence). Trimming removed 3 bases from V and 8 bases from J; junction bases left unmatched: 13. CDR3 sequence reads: CASSFGGGRVRYEQFF. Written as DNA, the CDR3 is TGTGCCAGCAGCTTCGGTGGCGGGAGAGTTCGGTATGAGCAGTTCTTC.